This TCR beta chain came from a study of CD8+ T cells in alopecia areata. Study observations and caveats: Among the top 100, expanded CD8+ clones, as well as scalp clonality, were significantly decreased by tofacitinib. Scalp lesions, especially in alopecia totalis/universalis, had higher clonality than normal scalp. Whether baseline CD8+ expansion is linked to response remains uncertain, given a single nonresponder.

With respect to this clone: Its antigen is as yet unknown.

Treatment given: oral pan-JAK inhibitor, 5-10 mg twice daily. From germline, CDR1 is SQVTM and CDR2 ANQGSEA. Trimming left V 5 bases short and J 6 bases short, with 8 bases between. This CDR3 is 11 amino acids long. Following RNA extraction, reverse transcription yielded cDNA that acted as the sequencing template. Measured with immunoSEQ multiplex PCR; TCRdb has only the in-frame clones, and not every one. The data contain some 100,000 clones, 55% to 75% of them singletons. The sample here was CD8+ T cells sorted from blood, taken at roughly week 58, from a patient treated with tofacitinib. The TCR was taken from a human donor with alopecia areata. The chain combines TRBV29-1 with TRBJ2-1; weak D call: TRBD1 (6 bases). The CDR3 region is CSVLRGNEQFF. The CDR3 DNA reads as TGCAGCGTTCTCAGGGGCAATGAGCAGTTCTTC.